These 25 T cell receptor beta chains came from one sample sequenced in a study of T cell responses to AZD1222 COVID-19 vaccine. Sequencing was performed with immunoSEQ multiplex PCR; in TCRdb, only in-frame clones are kept and a portion is missing. The profile shows 44,000 or so clones, roughly 77% of them singletons. The sequencing here drew on peripheral blood, taken 28 days after the second dose of the MenACWY control vaccine. All receptors derive from an adult who received the MenACWY meningococcal vaccine as a control.

The chain has TRBV5-6 and TRBJ1-2; 10 bases match TRBD1. Trimming took 3 bases from V and 6 from J; bases not matched to a gene: 11. The CDR3 has 16 amino acids. CDR1 SGHDT and CDR2 YYEEEE come from the germline V gene. The CDR3 region is CASSWGTGAPYDGYTF. CDR3 coding DNA: TGTGCCAGCAGCTGGGGGACAGGGGCGCCTTATGATGGCTACACCTTC.

This chain connects TRBV3-1 (or the pseudogene TRBV3-2) to TRBJ1-3; D gene uncertain. The CDR3 contains 16 residues. Trimming shortened V by 0 bases and J by 0 bases, and 9 bases separated the two germline ends. The germline CDR1 and CDR2 sequences are LGHDT and YNNKEL (reference sequence). The CDR3 region has the DNA TGTGCCAGCAGCCAAGAGGCCAGGCTCTCTGGAAACACCATATATTTT. This codes for CASSQEARLSGNTIYF.

Points on this clone: Germline is not matched at one junction end, which may reflect a read error. V is TRBV19 and J is TRBJ2-2, with D perhaps TRBD1 (6 bases). The CDR3 is made up of 15 amino acids. Germline lookup yields CDR1 LNHDA and CDR2 SQIVND (reference sequence). CDR3 nucleotides: TGTGCCAGTAGTTTACGGGACACGAAGACCGGGGAGCTGTTTTTT. Protein sequence: CASSLRDTKTGELFF.

This chain connects TRBV2 to TRBJ2-5; unclear D gene. The V gene's germline CDR1 is SNHLY and CDR2 FYNNEI. This CDR3 spans 13 amino acids. V was cut by 6 bases and J by 2 bases, with 10 bases left in between. CDR3 bases: TGTGCCAGCAGGGGGATAGCTCAAGAGACCCAGTACTTC. This codes for CASRGIAQETQYF.

The chain uses TRBV9 and TRBJ2-1; possibly TRBD2 for D (7 bases). V was pared by 6 bases and J by 0 bases, with 19 bases between. The germline gives CDR1 SGDLS, CDR2 YYNGEE. This CDR3 region has 17 residues. The CDR3 region has the DNA TGTGCCAGCACCAAGGGGGACTATCCCTTCTCCTACAATGAGCAGTTCTTC. The encoded protein is CASTKGDYPFSYNEQFF.

The gene calls are TRBV6-5 and TRBJ2-1; D might be TRBD2 (5 bases). V lost 0 bases, J lost 6 bases, and 12 bases lay in between. CDR1 is MNHEY, CDR2 SVGAGI, per germline. CDR3 length: 15 residues. The CDR3 region is CASSYSRLPGNEQFF. CDR3 bases: TGTGCCAGCAGTTACTCGAGACTACCGGGCAATGAGCAGTTCTTC.

The J gene is TRBJ1-2, the V gene TRBV4-2; unclear D gene. The germline CDR1 and CDR2 sequences are LGHNA and YNFKEQ. This CDR3 contains 15 residues. With 1 base removed from V and 5 bases from J, the gap between germline ends came to 14 bases. The CDR3 region is CASSQGMEAAYGYTF. The CDR3, as DNA: TGTGCCAGCAGCCAAGGGATGGAGGCGGCTTATGGCTACACCTTC.

The rearrangement uses TRBV11-2 and TRBJ1-1; D is undetermined. From germline, CDR1 is SGHAT and CDR2 FQNNGV. Trimming removed 8 bases from V and 6 bases from J, with 16 bases in between. There are 13 residues in the CDR3. The CDR3 sequence is CASGGRRVAEAFF. DNA of the CDR3: TGTGCCAGCGGAGGGAGGAGAGTGGCTGAAGCTTTCTTT.

The CDR3 DNA reads TGTGCCAGCAGCTTGGATCCAGGGCCAGCTTTCTTT. It translates to CASSLDPGPAFF. The chain has TRBV5-5 and TRBJ1-1, with D tentatively TRBD1 (5 bases). V was cut by 0 bases and J by 10 bases, with 10 bases left in between. Germline V gene data show CDR1 as SGHKS and CDR2 as YYEKEE (reference sequence). The CDR3 has 12 amino acids.

The V call is TRBV10-1, the J call TRBJ2-2, with D perhaps TRBD1 or TRBD2 (6 bases each). Germline V CDR1 and CDR2: WNHNN, SYGVQD (reference sequence). The CDR3 contains 12 residues. V lost 10 bases and J lost 6, with 12 bases in between. The CDR3 sequence is CATAGEAGELFF. The CDR3 nucleotides are TGCGCCACCGCAGGGGAGGCCGGGGAGCTGTTTTTT.

The chain is built from TRBV11-2 and TRBJ2-1, with D possibly TRBD1 on 5 matching bases. V lost 1 base and J 1 base, leaving 14 bases between the germline ends. Germline V gives CDR1 SGHAT, CDR2 FQNNGV. This CDR3 has 17 residues. CDR3: CASSLGRGRRSYNEQFF. In nucleotides, the CDR3 is TGTGCCAGCAGCTTAGGAAGGGGCCGGAGATCCTACAATGAGCAGTTCTTC.

The chain uses TRBV19 and TRBJ1-3, with TRBD1 identical over 8 bases. The CDR3 is made up of 15 amino acids. CDR1 and CDR2 (germline): LNHDA, SQIVND (reference sequence). The V gene end was trimmed by 8 bases and the J gene end by 4 bases; junction bases not matched to a gene: 10. DNA for the CDR3: TGTGCCAGTGGACAGGGAACTTTCGGCGGAAACACCATATATTTT. Encoded protein: CASGQGTFGGNTIYF.

The chain combines TRBV10-1 with TRBJ1-2; possibly TRBD1 for D (6 bases). Germline assignment: CDR1 WNHNN and CDR2 SYGVQD (reference sequence). CDR3 length: 13 residues. Deletions cut 5 bases from V and 10 bases from J, with 17 bases between. The DNA of the CDR3 is TGCGCCAGCAGTACCGGGACATCCGATTACTACACCTTC. Encoded protein: CASSTGTSDYYTF.

The chain carries TRBV27 and TRBJ1-1; tentative D call: TRBD1 (5 bases). The CDR3 has 16 residues. CDR1 MNHEY and CDR2 SMNVEV come from the germline V gene (reference sequence). V was pared by 3 bases and J by 6 bases, with 20 bases between. The chain's CDR3 is CASSFASTATGAEAFF. The CDR3 nucleotides are TGTGCCAGCAGTTTCGCCTCTACGGCTACAGGCGCTGAAGCTTTCTTT.

This clone appeared a single time. V and J are TRBV29-1 and TRBJ1-3, with D unclear. The CDR3 is 15 amino acids. Germline CDR1 is SQVTM and CDR2 is ANQGSEA. V lost 7 bases to trimming and J lost 0 bases, with 16 bases between them. Here the CDR3 DNA reads TGCAGCGCCTCGCATTTGGGCGACTCTGGAAACACCATATATTTT. This codes for CSASHLGDSGNTIYF.

CDR3 loop: CASRDRGRGETQYF. In DNA, the CDR3 is TGTGCCAGCAGGGACAGGGGGCGCGGTGAGACCCAGTACTTC. The chain combines TRBV6-5 with TRBJ2-5, with 11 bases that match TRBD1. V lost 6 bases, J lost 5 bases, and 5 bases stayed unmatched. Germline CDR1 is MNHEY and CDR2 is SVGAGI. This CDR3 is 14 amino acids long.

This clone was counted between two and nine times. The chain recombines TRBV30 with TRBJ1-2; D is uncertain. Germline loops: CDR1 GTSNPN, CDR2 SVGIG (reference sequence). The germline V and J ends were trimmed by 2 bases and 1 base, with 8 bases remaining between them. The CDR3 is 13 amino acids. The CDR3 here is CAWSPTDNYGYTF. CDR3 nucleotides: TGTGCCTGGAGTCCCACAGATAACTATGGCTACACCTTC.

The rearrangement links TRBV30 to TRBJ1-5; D gene unclear. The V end lost 3 bases, the J end lost 7 bases, and 13 bases lay between the germline ends. The CDR3 sequence is 13 residues long. Germline assignment: CDR1 GTSNPN and CDR2 SVGIG (reference sequence). CDR3 residues: CAWSHTEGQPQHF. The CDR3 nucleotides are TGTGCCTGGAGCCATACAGAGGGCCAGCCCCAGCATTTT. Full variable domain (remainder filled in from reference TRBV30 and TRBJ1-5): SQTIHQWPATLVQPVGSPLSLECTVEGTSNPNLYWYRQAAGRGLQLLFYSVGIGQISSEVPQNLSASRPQDRQFILSSKKLLLSDSGFYLCAWSHTEGQPQHFGDGTRLSIL.

V and J are TRBV7-8 and TRBJ2-5, with D possibly TRBD1 on 6 matching bases. The CDR3 covers 13 residues. The germline gives CDR1 SGHVS, CDR2 FQNEAQ. V lost 10 bases and J lost 2, with 14 bases in between. The CDR3 loop is CATQTGVQETQYF. The CDR3 DNA follows: TGTGCCACTCAGACAGGAGTACAAGAGACCCAGTACTTC.

This chain connects TRBV2 to TRBJ2-3; either TRBD1 or TRBD2 may supply D (5 bases each). The CDR3 contains 13 residues. The V gene's germline CDR1 is SNHLY and CDR2 FYNNEI. CDR3 amino acids: CASSRDSTDTQYF. The CDR3 coding sequence is TGTGCGTCAAGCCGGGACAGCACAGATACGCAGTATTTT.

A few counts support this clone. This chain connects TRBV27 to TRBJ1-5, with D possibly matching TRBD1 (6 bases). The germline V gene encodes CDR1 MNHEY and CDR2 SMNVEV (reference sequence). The V end was cut by 5 bases, the J end by 3 bases, with 17 bases between. This CDR3 has 16 residues. In DNA, the CDR3 is TGTGCCAGCAGTGCCTCCGGGGGGGCCTACAATCAGCCCCAGCATTTT. This encodes CASSASGGAYNQPQHF.

This CDR3 is CASSSQGVDGYTF. In DNA form, the CDR3 reads TGTGCCAGTAGCTCTCAGGGGGTGGATGGCTACACCTTC. The V call is TRBV19, the J call TRBJ1-2, with TRBD1 matching 7 bases. Germline loops: CDR1 LNHDA, CDR2 SQIVND (reference sequence). The V segment lost 6 bases and the J segment 6 bases; nucleotides outside the gene matches: 7. The CDR3 length is 13 residues.

This clone has a single count. V and J are TRBV29-1 and TRBJ2-1, with 9 nucleotides matching TRBD2. Per the germline V gene, CDR1 is SQVTM and CDR2 is ANQGSEA. The CDR3 contains 14 residues. Trimming at V came to 3 bases and at J to 10 bases, leaving 10 bases not matched to a gene. The chain's CDR3 is CSVEFSGSGGEQFF. The CDR3 coding sequence is TGCAGCGTTGAGTTTAGCGGGAGCGGGGGGGAGCAGTTCTTC.

The rearrangement links TRBV5-1 to TRBJ2-3; no definite D call. V lost 0 bases, J lost 0 bases, and 8 bases lay in between. The germline CDR1 and CDR2 sequences are SGHRS and YFSETQ. This CDR3 is built from 15 residues. The CDR3 DNA reads as TGCGCCAGCAGCTTGGAGATAGGTAGCACAGATACGCAGTATTTT. This sequence encodes CASSLEIGSTDTQYF.

This chain links TRBV5-6 with TRBJ1-2; D not resolved. Germline assignment: CDR1 SGHDT and CDR2 YYEEEE. The V end lost 4 bases, the J end lost 8 bases, and 12 bases lay between the germline ends. The CDR3 has 12 amino acids. The DNA for the CDR3 is TGTGCCAGCAGCCGATATCCGAACGGCTACACCTTC. Its protein is CASSRYPNGYTF.